The clone carrying this T cell receptor beta chain was seen a handful of times. Its specificity is not known. Germline V gene data show CDR1 as DFQATT and CDR2 as SNEGSKA (reference sequence). The CDR3 totals 13 residues. The V segment lost 7 bases and the J segment 2 bases; nucleotides outside the gene matches: 8. These data belong to a study of blood T cells in healthy people across ages. Findings and caveats of the study: The unknown donor CMV status may have confounded expanded clonotype changes. The recorded TCR beta diversity per million T cells decreased in a roughly linear manner with age.

Combining a sample-barcoded 5' primer with a J-beta primer mix, a second PCR ran for roughly 7 to 12 cycles. Every molecule of cDNA carried a tag from a template-switch adaptor with 12 random nucleotides. One entry per CDR3 protein results from TCRdb running MiXCR on the 5' RACE reads. The sample contains about a million distinct CDR3 sequences, 45% to 60% of which appear only once. V and J are TRBV20-1 and TRBJ2-7; the match to TRBD2 covers 7 bases. The material sequenced was blood. This sequence originates from a woman aged 60-75 years in good health. The DNA of the CDR3 is TGCAGTGTAGAGGCTAGCGGTGCCTACGAGCAGTACTTC. Its protein is CSVEASGAYEQYF.